Listed here are 14 T cell receptor beta chains from one sample, sequenced in a study of T cells after yellow fever vaccination. TCRdb re-called the 5' RACE reads with MiXCR, one entry per CDR3 protein. The sample has 50,000 to 60,000 distinct CDR3 sequences, 6.5% to 8.5% seen once. The sample consisted of CD8+ T cells not binding an NS4B(214-222) dextramer, sorted from PBMCs, taken around 45 days after the first yellow fever vaccination. Source of these receptors: a man between 18 and 29 years old who received the YFV17D yellow fever vaccine.

This clonotype was seen at least ten times. The V call is TRBV15, the J call TRBJ2-3; 7 positions match TRBD2. Germline assignment: CDR1 LNHNV and CDR2 YYDKDF (reference sequence). With V trimmed by 1 base and J by 6 bases, 7 bases remained unmatched. The CDR3 runs to 15 residues. The CDR3 nucleotides read TGTGCCACCAGCAGAGCGGGGGAGGGGAGTGATACGCAGTATTTT. Its protein is CATSRAGEGSDTQYF.

This clonotype has ten or more counts. The genes are TRBV7-3 and TRBJ1-2; TRBD1 agrees at 7 bases. Unmatched junction bases numbered 7, after V lost 5 bases and J lost 4 bases. From germline, CDR1 is SGHTA and CDR2 FQGTGA. The CDR3 has 14 residues. The CDR3 spells CASSLGTDSYGYTF. As DNA, the CDR3 is TGTGCCAGCAGCCTCGGGACAGACTCCTATGGCTACACCTTC.

This clonotype has only a few counts. The chain links TRBV6-2 or TRBV6-3 to TRBJ1-6, with D possibly matching TRBD1 (5 bases). The V end lost 5 bases, the J end lost 7 bases, and 18 bases lay between the germline ends. The CDR3 has 16 residues. Germline V gene data show CDR1 as MNHEY and CDR2 as SVGEGT. CDR3 protein: CASSAPTQELNSPLHF. The DNA of the CDR3 is TGTGCCAGCAGTGCACCGACACAGGAGTTGAATTCACCCCTCCACTTT.

The sample holds many counts of this clonotype. V usage is TRBV11-2 and J usage is TRBJ2-5; the D call may be TRBD1 or TRBD2 (5 bases each). The germline V and J ends were trimmed by 3 bases and 4 bases, with 9 bases remaining between them. The CDR3 totals 13 residues. The V gene's germline CDR1 is SGHAT and CDR2 FQNNGV. CDR3 bases: TGTGCCAGCAGCTTTGCTGGGGGAGAGACCCAGTACTTC. Translated, it gives CASSFAGGETQYF.

Many counts were recorded for this clonotype. The J gene is TRBJ2-7, the V gene TRBV27; D perhaps matches TRBD1 (5 bases). The V end was cut by 3 bases, the J end by 3 bases, with 12 bases between. The CDR3 loop spans 14 amino acids. The germline V gene has CDR1 MNHEY and CDR2 SMNVEV (reference sequence). This CDR3 is CASSLFQGDYEQYF. The DNA of the CDR3 is TGTGCCAGCAGTTTGTTCCAGGGCGACTACGAGCAGTACTTC.

This clonotype was counted at least ten times. The V call is TRBV10-3, the J call TRBJ2-4; D is ambiguous. Trimming removed 0 bases at V and 0 bases at J, with 12 bases between. This CDR3 contains 17 residues. The germline V gene has CDR1 ENHRY and CDR2 SYGVKD. For the CDR3, the DNA is TGTGCCATCAGTGAGTCTGCAACGCTCATAGCCAAAAACATTCAGTACTTC. It is translated as CAISESATLIAKNIQYF.

Ten or more counts support this clonotype. The chain has TRBV30 and TRBJ2-4, with D unresolved. Germline V gives CDR1 GTSNPN, CDR2 SVGIG (reference sequence). V was shortened by 1 base and J by 3 bases, with 10 bases between the two germline ends. The CDR3 is made up of 14 amino acids. The CDR3: CAWSEGLGKNIQYF. The DNA for the CDR3 is TGTGCCTGGAGTGAAGGGCTTGGCAAAAACATTCAGTACTTC.

A note on this clonotype: Being one base from a much bigger clone, this may be a read error. The V gene is TRBV29-1, the J gene TRBJ1-1; D unclear. Germline CDR1 SQVTM, CDR2 ANQGSEA. This CDR3 has 12 residues. V lost 2 bases and J lost 8, with 12 bases in between. The CDR3, as DNA: TGCAGCGTTGAACGTCATGGGTCAGAAGCTTTCTTT. Translation: CSVERHGSEAFF.

This clonotype occurred a few times. The genes are TRBV7-2 and TRBJ1-5, with 11 bases identical to TRBD1. This CDR3 region has 16 residues. The V segment lost 3 bases and the J segment 5 bases; nucleotides outside the gene matches: 6. CDR1 is SGHTA, CDR2 FQGNSA, per germline. The CDR3 bases are TGTGCCAGCAGCTTGAGTTGGGGACAGGGGGATCAGCCCCAGCATTTT. It translates to CASSLSWGQGDQPQHF.

This chain joins TRBV4-3 and TRBJ1-5, with a tentative D call TRBD1 (6 bases). Germline lookup yields CDR1 LGHNA and CDR2 YSLEER. V shed 1 base and J shed 9 bases, with 16 bases lying between them. The CDR3 length is 15 residues. CDR3 nucleotide sequence: TGCGCCAGCAGCCAAGGGAGGGGGAGCCGAGGGCCCCAGCATTTT. Translated: CASSQGRGSRGPQHF.

The V gene is TRBV29-1, the J gene TRBJ1-4; a weak D match, TRBD1 (6 bases). Germline V lookup: CDR1 SQVTM, CDR2 ANQGSEA. V gave up 7 bases and J gave up 7 bases, with 13 bases separating them. The CDR3 spans 12 residues. CDR3 sequence (DNA): TGCAGCGCGGCAGGGGAAGGTGAAAAACTGTTTTTT. Translation gives CSAAGEGEKLFF.

This clonotype was found a few times. The chain links TRBV27 to TRBJ2-2; D perhaps matches TRBD2 (6 bases). The CDR3 has 16 residues. V was pared by 3 bases and J by 2 bases, with 13 bases between. Looked up from germline, CDR1 is MNHEY and CDR2 is SMNVEV (reference sequence). The CDR3 DNA sequence: TGTGCCAGCAGTTTCCGTGGAGGGCCAAACACCGGGGAGCTGTTTTTT. This encodes CASSFRGGPNTGELFF.

This clonotype was seen at least ten times. The rearrangement uses TRBV20-1 and TRBJ2-7; D is unclear. Per the germline V gene, CDR1 is DFQATT and CDR2 is SNEGSKA (reference sequence). CDR3 size: 13 residues. V was pared by 3 bases and J by 2 bases, with 11 bases between. The CDR3 DNA follows: TGCAGTGCTAGGCTGGGCCATGCCTACGAGCAGTACTTC. Residues: CSARLGHAYEQYF.

V usage is TRBV4-1 and J usage is TRBJ1-6; 7 bases fit TRBD1. There are 16 residues in the CDR3. V shed 2 bases, J shed 9 bases, and the junction held 10 bases outside the gene matches. The germline gives CDR1 MGHRA, CDR2 YSYEKL. CDR3 nucleotide sequence: TGCGCCAGCAGCCAACTCAGGACAGGCGGAGGTTCACCCCTCCACTTT. It is translated as CASSQLRTGGGSPLHF.